The clone carrying this T cell receptor (beta chain) occurred many times. The read terminates 3 residues ahead of where the CDR3 ends, so the germline J gene completes it. Heparinized whole blood, 5 to 8 ml, came from each donor. The V and J ends lost 3 bases and 0 bases, in that order; junction bases with no gene match: 9. CDR3 length equals 17 residues. Germline V CDR1 and CDR2: DFQATT, SNEGSKA (reference sequence). This sample is part of a study of T cell clonality in common variable immunodeficiency. Sequencing input was equivalent genomic DNA from CVID and controls. Data came from immunoSEQ multiplex PCR; TCRdb stores just in-frame clones and leaves some out. The counts give 45,000 to 70,000 clones, none of them seen only once; about 5.7% is held by the top ten.

Sequenced sample: peripheral blood mononuclear cells. The sequence came from a person aged 18-70 years in good health. The chain links TRBV20-1 to TRBJ2-1, with TRBD2 identical over 9 bases. The CDR3 here is CSARVGLAGSSYNEQFF. The part of the CDR3 DNA that was read is TGCAGTGCTAGGGTGGGTCTAGCGGGAAGCTCCTACAATGAG.